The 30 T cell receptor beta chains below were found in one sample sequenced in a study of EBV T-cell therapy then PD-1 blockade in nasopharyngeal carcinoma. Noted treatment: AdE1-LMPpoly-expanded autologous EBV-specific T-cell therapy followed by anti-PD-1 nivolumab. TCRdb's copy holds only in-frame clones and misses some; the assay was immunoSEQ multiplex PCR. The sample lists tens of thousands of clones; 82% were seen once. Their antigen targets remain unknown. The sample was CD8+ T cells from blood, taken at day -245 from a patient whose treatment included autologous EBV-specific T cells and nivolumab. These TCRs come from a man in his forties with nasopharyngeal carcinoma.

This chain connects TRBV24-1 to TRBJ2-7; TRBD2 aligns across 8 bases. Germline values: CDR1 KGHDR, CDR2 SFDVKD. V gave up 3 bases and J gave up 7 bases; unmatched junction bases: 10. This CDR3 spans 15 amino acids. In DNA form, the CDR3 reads TGTGCCACCAGTGATCCACCGGGGGGGGCTCGGGAGCAGTACTTC. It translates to CATSDPPGGAREQYF.

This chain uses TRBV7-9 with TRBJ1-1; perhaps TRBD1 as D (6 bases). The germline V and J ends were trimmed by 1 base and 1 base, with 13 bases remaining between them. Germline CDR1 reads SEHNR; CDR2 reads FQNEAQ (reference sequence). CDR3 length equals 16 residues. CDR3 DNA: TGTGCCAGCAGCTTAGTCGGGGGCCTGGGGAACACTGAAGCTTTCTTT. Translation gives CASSLVGGLGNTEAFF.

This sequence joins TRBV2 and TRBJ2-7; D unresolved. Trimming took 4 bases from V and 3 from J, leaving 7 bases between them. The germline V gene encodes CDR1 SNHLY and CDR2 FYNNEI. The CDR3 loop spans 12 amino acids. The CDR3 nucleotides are TGTGCCAGCAGTGTGGCCAACTACGAGCAGTACTTC. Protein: CASSVANYEQYF.

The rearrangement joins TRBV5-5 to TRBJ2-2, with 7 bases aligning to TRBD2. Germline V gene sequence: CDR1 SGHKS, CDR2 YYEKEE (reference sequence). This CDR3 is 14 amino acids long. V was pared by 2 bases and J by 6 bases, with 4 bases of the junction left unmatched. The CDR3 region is CASSFWTSPGELFF. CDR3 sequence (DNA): TGTGCCAGCAGCTTTTGGACTAGTCCCGGGGAGCTGTTTTTT. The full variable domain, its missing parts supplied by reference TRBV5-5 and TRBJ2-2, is DAGVTQSPTHLIKTRGQQVTLRCSPISGHKSVSWYQQVLGQGPQFIFQYYEKEERGRGNFPDRFSARQFPNYSSELNVNALLLGDSALYLCASSFWTSPGELFFGEGSRLTVL.

As DNA, the CDR3 is TGTGCCAGCAGCCAAGCCGGAAGGGAGTACTTC. This encodes CASSQAGREYF. This sequence joins TRBV4-2 and TRBJ2-4; D remains unclear. Trimming removed 1 base from V and 14 bases from J, with 9 bases in between. From germline, CDR1 is LGHNA and CDR2 YNFKEQ. The CDR3 length is 11 residues.

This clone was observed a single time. The chain's CDR3 is CASSQAGVTEAFF. The CDR3 DNA is TGCGCCAGCAGCCAAGCGGGGGTTACTGAAGCTTTCTTT. The gene calls are TRBV4-3 and TRBJ1-1; possibly TRBD1 for D (5 bases). V lost 1 base and J 5 bases, leaving 8 bases between the germline ends. Germline V gives CDR1 LGHNA, CDR2 YSLEER. The CDR3 has 13 residues.

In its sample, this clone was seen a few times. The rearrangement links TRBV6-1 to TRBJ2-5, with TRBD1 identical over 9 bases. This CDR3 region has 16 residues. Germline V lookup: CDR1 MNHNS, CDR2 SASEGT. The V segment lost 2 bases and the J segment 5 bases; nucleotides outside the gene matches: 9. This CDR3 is CASSELGGTGRETQYF. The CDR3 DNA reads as TGTGCCAGCAGTGAATTAGGTGGGACAGGGCGCGAGACCCAGTACTTC.

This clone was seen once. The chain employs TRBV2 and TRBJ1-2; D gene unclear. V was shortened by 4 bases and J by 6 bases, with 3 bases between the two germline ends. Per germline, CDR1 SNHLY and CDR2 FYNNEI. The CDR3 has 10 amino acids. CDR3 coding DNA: TGTGCCAGCAGTGTGGATGGCTACACCTTC. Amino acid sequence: CASSVDGYTF.

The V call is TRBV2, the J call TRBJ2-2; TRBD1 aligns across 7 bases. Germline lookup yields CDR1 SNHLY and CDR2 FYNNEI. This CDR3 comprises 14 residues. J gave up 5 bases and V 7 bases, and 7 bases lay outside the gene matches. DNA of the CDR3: TGTGCCAGCACTTGGGACAGTGGAACCGGGGAGCTGTTTTTT. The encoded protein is CASTWDSGTGELFF.

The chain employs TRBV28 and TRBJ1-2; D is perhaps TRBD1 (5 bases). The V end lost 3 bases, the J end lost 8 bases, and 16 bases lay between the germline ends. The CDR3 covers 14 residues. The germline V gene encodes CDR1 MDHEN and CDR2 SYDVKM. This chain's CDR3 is CASSFGRGSGGYTF. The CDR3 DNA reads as TGTGCCAGCAGTTTTGGGCGGGGGTCTGGAGGCTACACCTTC.

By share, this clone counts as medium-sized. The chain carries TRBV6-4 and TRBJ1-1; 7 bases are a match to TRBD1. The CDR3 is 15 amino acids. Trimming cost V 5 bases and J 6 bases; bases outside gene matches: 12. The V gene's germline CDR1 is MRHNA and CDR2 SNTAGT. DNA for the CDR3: TGTGCCAGCAGTCCCTCCCTTGAGGGGGCGGCTGAAGCTTTCTTT. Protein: CASSPSLEGAAEAFF.

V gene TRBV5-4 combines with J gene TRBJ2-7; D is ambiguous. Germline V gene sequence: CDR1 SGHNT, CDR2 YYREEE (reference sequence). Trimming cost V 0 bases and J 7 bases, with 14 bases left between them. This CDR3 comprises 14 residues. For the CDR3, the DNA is TGTGCCAGCAGCTTGGGGAGTCCCAGGATAGAGCAGTACTTC. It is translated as CASSLGSPRIEQYF.

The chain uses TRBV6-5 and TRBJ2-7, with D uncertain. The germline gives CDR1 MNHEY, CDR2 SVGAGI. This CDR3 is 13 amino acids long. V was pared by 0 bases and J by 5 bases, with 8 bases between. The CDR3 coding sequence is TGTGCCAGCAGTTACTCGGTTGGGAACGAGCAGTACTTC. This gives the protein CASSYSVGNEQYF.

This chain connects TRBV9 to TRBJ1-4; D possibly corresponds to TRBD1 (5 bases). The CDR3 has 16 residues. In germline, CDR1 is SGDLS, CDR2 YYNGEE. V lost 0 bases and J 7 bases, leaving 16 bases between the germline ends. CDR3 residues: CASSVAGTFPSEKLFF. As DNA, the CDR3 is TGTGCCAGCAGCGTAGCCGGGACTTTTCCCTCTGAAAAACTGTTTTTT.

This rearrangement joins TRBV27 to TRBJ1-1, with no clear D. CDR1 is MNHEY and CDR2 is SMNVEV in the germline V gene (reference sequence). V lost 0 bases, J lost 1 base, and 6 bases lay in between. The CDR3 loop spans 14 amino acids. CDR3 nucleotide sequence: TGTGCCAGCAGTTTATCTTACGGGAACACTGAAGCTTTCTTT. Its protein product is CASSLSYGNTEAFF.

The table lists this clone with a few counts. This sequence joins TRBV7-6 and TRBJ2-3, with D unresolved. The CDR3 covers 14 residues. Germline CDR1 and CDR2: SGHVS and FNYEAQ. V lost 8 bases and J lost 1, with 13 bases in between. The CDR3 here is CASGDEVGTDTQYF. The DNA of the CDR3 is TGTGCCAGCGGGGATGAGGTCGGCACAGATACGCAGTATTTT.

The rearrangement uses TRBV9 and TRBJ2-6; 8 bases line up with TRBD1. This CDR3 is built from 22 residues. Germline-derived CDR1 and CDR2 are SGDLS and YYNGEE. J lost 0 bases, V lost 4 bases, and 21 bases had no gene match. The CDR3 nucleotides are TGTGCCAGCAGCCTAAGGGACAGGCTCCCTTTCTTCCCGAGCTCTGGGGCCAACGTCCTGACTTTC. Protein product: CASSLRDRLPFFPSSGANVLTF.

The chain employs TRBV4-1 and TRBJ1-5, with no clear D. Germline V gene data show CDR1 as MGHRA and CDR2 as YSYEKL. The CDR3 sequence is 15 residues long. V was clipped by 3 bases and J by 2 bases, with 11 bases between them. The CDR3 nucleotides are TGCGCCAGCAGCCAGCGCGGGTTACGCAATCAGCCCCAGCATTTT. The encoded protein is CASSQRGLRNQPQHF.

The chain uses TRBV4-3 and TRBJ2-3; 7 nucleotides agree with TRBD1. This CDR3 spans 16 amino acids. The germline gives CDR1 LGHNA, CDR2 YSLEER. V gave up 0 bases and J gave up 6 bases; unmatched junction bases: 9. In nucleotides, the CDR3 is TGCGCCAGCAGCCAAGATATAGGGGGCTTATCGGATACGCAGTATTTT. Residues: CASSQDIGGLSDTQYF.

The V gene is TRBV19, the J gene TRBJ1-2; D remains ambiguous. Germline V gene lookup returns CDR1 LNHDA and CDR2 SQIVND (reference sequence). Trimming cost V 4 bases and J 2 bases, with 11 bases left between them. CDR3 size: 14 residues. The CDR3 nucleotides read TGTGCCAGTAGTAAAGTTTCTCGGAACTATGGCTACACCTTC. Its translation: CASSKVSRNYGYTF.

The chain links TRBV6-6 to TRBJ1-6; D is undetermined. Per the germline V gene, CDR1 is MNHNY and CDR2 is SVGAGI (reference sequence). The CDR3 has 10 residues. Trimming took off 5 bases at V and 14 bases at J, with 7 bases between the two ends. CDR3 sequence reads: CASSPPTLHF. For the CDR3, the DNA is TGTGCCAGCAGTCCGCCCACCCTCCACTTT.

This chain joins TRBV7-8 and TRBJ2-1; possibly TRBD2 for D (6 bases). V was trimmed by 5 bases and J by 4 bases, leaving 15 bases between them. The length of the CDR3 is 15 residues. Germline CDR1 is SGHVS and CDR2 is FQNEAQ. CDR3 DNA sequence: TGTGCCAGCAGCCCTGGGGGGTATCCGTACAATGAGCAGTTCTTC. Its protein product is CASSPGGYPYNEQFF.

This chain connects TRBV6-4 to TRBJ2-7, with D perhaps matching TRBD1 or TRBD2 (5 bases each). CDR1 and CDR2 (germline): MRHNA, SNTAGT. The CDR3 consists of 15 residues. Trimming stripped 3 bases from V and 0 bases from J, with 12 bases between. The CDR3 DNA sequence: TGTGCCAGCAGTGAAGGGGACGGAAGCTCCTACGAGCAGTACTTC. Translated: CASSEGDGSSYEQYF.

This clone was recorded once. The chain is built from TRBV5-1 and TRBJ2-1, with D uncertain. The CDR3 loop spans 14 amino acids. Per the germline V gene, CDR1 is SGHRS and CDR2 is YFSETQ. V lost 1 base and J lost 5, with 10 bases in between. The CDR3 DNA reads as TGCGCCAGCAGCTTGCGGTGGGCGGACAATGAGCAGTTCTTC. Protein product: CASSLRWADNEQFF.

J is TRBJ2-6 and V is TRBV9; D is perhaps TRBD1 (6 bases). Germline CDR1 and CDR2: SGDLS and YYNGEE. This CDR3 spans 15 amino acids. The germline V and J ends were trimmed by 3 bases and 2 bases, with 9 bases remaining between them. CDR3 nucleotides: TGTGCCAGCAGCGAAACAGGGACTGGGGCCAACGTCCTGACTTTC. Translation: CASSETGTGANVLTF. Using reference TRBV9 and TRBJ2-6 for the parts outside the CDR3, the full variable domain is DSGVTQTPKHLITATGQRVTLRCSPRSGDLSVYWYQQSLDQGLQFLIQYYNGEERAKGNILERFSAQQFPDLHSELNLSSLELGDSALYFCASSETGTGANVLTFGAGSRLTVL.

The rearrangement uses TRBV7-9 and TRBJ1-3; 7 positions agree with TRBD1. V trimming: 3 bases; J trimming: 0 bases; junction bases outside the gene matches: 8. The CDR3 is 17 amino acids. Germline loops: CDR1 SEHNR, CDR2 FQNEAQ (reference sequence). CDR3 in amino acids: CASSLVRGPCSGNTIYF. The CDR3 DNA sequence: TGTGCCAGCAGCTTGGTGAGGGGGCCCTGCTCTGGAAACACCATATATTTT. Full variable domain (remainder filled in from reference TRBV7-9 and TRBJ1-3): DTGVSQNPRHKITKRGQNVTFRCDPISEHNRLYWYRQTLGQGPEFLTYFQNEAQLEKSRLLSDRFSAERPKGSFSTLEIQRTEQGDSAMYLCASSLVRGPCSGNTIYFGEGSWLTVV.

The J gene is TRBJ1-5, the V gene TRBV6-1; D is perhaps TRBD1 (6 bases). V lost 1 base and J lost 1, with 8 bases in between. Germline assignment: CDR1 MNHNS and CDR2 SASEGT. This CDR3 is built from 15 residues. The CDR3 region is CASSEEGGSNQPQHF. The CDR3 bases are TGTGCCAGCAGTGAAGAGGGGGGAAGCAATCAGCCCCAGCATTTT.

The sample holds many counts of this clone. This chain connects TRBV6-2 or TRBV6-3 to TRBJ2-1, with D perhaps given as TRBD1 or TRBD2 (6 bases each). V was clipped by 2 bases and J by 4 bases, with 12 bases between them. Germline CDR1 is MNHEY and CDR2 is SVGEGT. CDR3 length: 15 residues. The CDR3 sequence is CASSYTEGVYNEQFF. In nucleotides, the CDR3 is TGTGCCAGCAGTTACACGGAGGGGGTTTACAATGAGCAGTTCTTC.

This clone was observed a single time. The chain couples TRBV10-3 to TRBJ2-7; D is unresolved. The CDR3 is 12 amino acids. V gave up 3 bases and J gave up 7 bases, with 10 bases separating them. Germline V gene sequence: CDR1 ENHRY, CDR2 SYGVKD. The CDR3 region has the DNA TGTGCCATCAGTGATCTAGGTTGGGAGCAGTACTTC. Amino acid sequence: CAISDLGWEQYF.

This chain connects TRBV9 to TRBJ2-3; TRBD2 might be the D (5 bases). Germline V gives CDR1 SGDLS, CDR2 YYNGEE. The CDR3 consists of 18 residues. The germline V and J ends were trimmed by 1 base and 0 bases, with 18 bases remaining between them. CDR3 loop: CASSVSSPRGKSTDTQYF. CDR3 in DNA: TGTGCCAGCAGCGTATCCTCCCCCCGGGGTAAAAGCACAGATACGCAGTATTTT.